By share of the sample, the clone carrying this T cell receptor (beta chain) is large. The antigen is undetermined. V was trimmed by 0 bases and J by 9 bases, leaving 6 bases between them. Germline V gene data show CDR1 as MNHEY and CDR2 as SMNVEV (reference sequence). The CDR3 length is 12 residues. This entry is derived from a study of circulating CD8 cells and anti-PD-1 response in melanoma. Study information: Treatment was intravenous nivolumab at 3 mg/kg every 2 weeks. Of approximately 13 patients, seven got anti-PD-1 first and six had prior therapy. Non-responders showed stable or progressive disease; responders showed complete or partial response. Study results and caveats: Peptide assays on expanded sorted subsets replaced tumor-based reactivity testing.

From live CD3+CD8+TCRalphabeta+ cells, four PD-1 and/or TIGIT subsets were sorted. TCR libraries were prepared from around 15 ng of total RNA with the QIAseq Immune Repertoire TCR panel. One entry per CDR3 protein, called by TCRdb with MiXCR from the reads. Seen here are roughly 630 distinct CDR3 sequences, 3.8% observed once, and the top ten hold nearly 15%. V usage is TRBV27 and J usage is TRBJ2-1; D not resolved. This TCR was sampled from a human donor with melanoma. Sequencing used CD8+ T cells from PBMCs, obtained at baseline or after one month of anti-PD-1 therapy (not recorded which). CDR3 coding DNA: TGTGCCAGCAGTTTATCAGGCCGTGAGCAGTTCTTC. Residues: CASSLSGREQFF.